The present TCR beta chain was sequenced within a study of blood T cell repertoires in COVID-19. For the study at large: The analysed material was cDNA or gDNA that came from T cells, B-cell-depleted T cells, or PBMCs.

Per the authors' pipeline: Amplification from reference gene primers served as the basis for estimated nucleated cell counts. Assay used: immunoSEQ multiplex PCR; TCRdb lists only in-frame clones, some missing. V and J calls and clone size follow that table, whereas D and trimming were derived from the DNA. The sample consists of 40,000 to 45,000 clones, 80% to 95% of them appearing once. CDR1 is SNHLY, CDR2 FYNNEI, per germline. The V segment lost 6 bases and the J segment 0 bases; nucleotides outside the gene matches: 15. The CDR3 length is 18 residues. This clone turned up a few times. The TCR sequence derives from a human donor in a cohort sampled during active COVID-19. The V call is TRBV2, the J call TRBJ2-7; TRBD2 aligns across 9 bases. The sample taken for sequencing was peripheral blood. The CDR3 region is CASSERETRLAVSYEQYF. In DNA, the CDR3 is TGTGCCAGCAGCGAACGCGAGACCCGACTAGCGGTCTCCTACGAGCAGTACTTC. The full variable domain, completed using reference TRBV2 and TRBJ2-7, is EPEVTQTPSHQVTQMGQEVILRCVPISNHLYFYWYRQILGQKVEFLVSFYNNEISEKSEIFDDQFSVERPDGSNFTLKIRSTKLEDSAMYFCASSERETRLAVSYEQYFGPGTRLTVT.